This T cell receptor (beta chain) derives from a study of early T cells in non-severe SARS-CoV-2 infection. Study-level information: The authors sequenced bulk RNA from unsorted whole blood, leaving chains unpaired. Notes on the study in general: Anti-spike CD8 specificities were favored by VDJdb matching, whose results missed private and CD4 specificities.

This clonotype turned up a few times. Its antigen is not identified. Individual cDNA molecules were tagged with unique molecular identifiers. TCRdb reprocessed the 5' RACE reads with MiXCR, giving one entry per CDR3 protein. The sample consists of about 66,000 distinct CDR3 sequences, around 20% of them appearing once. The CDR3 contains 12 residues. V gave up 7 bases and J gave up 5 bases, with 11 bases separating them. Looked up from germline, CDR1 is SGHAT and CDR2 is FQNNGV. This sequence joins TRBV11-2 and TRBJ1-1; no clear D gene. The material was whole blood, obtained at baseline. The source of this sequence is an adult who was a healthcare worker with PCR-confirmed SARS-CoV-2 infection or an uninfected control (not recorded which). This CDR3 is CASNGERTEAFF. In nucleotides, the CDR3 is TGTGCCAGCAACGGGGAAAGGACTGAAGCTTTCTTT.